Given below is one T cell receptor (beta chain) in context. Assay used: immunoSEQ multiplex PCR; TCRdb lists only in-frame clones, some missing. The sample contains approximately 230,000 clones, more than 85% of which appear only once. These data come from a study of blood T cell repertoires in COVID-19. The germline V gene encodes CDR1 KGHSY and CDR2 FQNENV. Trimming pared 5 bases from V and 4 bases from J, leaving 17 bases between. This CDR3 spans 15 amino acids. The chain couples TRBV16 to TRBJ1-2; possibly TRBD1 for D (5 bases). Sequencing was carried out using PBMCs or T cells enriched from blood (not recorded which). The sequence derives from a woman under 40 who had recovered from COVID-19. The CDR3 nucleotides are TGTGCCAGCAGCTACTTTACGAGGACACCCTATGGCTACACCTTC. Protein: CASSYFTRTPYGYTF.